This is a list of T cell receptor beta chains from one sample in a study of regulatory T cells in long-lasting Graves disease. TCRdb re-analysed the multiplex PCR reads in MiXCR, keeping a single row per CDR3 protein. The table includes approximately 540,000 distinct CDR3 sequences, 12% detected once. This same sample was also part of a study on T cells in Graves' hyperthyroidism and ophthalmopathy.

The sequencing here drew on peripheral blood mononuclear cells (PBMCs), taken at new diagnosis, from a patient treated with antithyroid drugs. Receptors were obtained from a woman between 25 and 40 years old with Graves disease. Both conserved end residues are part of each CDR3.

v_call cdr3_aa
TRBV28 CASRGQPTDTQYF
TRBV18 CASSDVGSVATNEKLFF
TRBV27 CASSFSSGSGETQYF
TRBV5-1 CASSLRGAAGGYNEQFF
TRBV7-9 CASSLARDRVYGYTF
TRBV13 CASSFSGRANTGELFF
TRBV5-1 CASSLRTGAILGNTIYF
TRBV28 CASSFGDRDPNNYGYTF
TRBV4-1 CASSQGTNWRTSEAFF
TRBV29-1 CSAGWQERQYF
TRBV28 CASSSPAIGLLQFF
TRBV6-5 CASSYGGKQFF
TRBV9 CASSGAGTGDNEQFF
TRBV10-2 CASSDSWYEQYF
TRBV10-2 CASSELDGVTYNEQFF
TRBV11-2 CASSFSPRPEPNYGYTF
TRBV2 CASRFRGNTEAFF
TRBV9 CASSVGDTEAFF
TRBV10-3 CAISGSSGSLDFNEQFF
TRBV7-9 CASSLGQGAYDTQYF
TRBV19 CASSPGHPSYEQYF
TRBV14 CASSQRLYISYNEQFF
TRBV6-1 CASSDRTGGQETQYF
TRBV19 CASSIPAGNQPQHF
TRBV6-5 CASSYGWNSYEQYF
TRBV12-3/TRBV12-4 CASSLDGEAFF
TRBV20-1 CSAARQGRETQYF
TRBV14 CASSRDRGQNSPLHF
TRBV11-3 CASSSRATNEQFF
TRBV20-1 CSARDLGTGFHEQYF
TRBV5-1 CASFMGTATDTQYF
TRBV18 CASSPPGQGASYEQYF
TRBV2 CASMTPTVKLAGEEFETQYF
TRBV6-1 CASRSTGSSYEQYF
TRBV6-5 CASSYVGNSGGYTF
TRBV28 CASSLVRNTIYF
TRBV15 CATSSSLAGDREQFF
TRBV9 CASSVAGQGTETQYF
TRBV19 CASSIDSGTGSSRAYSEQFF
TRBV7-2 CASSLGFLAGQETQYF
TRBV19 CASRPQDYYEQYF
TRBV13 CASSLARGLQETQYF
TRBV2 CASTQGGGPNTGELFF
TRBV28 CASSLRLAGGGVEQYF
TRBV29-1 CSVHTPGEDSWGTQYF
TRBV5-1 CASSFDRGPGYGYTF
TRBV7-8 CVSSWDRGYGELFF
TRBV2 CASSGGGLAGVSGELFF
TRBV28 CASSLGGRQETQYF
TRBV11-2 CASSSEGSGANVLTF
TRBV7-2 CASSWGLAGGPALGTDTQYF
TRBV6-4 CASSEQPSSYNEQFF